The clone carrying this T cell receptor (beta chain) has more than one count but fewer than ten. Antigen specificity is unknown. This sample was included in a study of identical twins. Each CDR3 protein gets one entry after TCRdb re-called the 5' RACE reads with MiXCR. The table lists 450,000 or so distinct CDR3 sequences, 13% to 15% of them singletons, with around 0.57% in the top ten. Trimming at V came to 4 bases and at J to 4 bases, leaving 7 bases not matched to a gene. Germline lookup yields CDR1 SGDLS and CDR2 YYNGEE. The CDR3 spans 17 residues. Study results and limitations: High-abundance cord blood beta clonotypes had fewer insertions; memory repertoires showed none.

This sample also belongs to another study, concerning yellow fever vaccine responses in identical twins.

The source is a woman under 30 in good health. The sequenced material came from CD4+ T cells sorted from blood. The rearrangement uses TRBV9 and TRBJ2-2, with TRBD2 matching over 13 bases. The CDR3 nucleotides are TGTGCCAGCAGCATCACTAGCGGGAGGGCCATCACCGGGGAGCTGTTTTTT. It is translated as CASSITSGRAITGELFF.